This T cell receptor (beta chain) was obtained from a study of vaccination and CD4 T cells after COVID-19. Treatment indicated: approximately 9-day PBMC culture with coronavirus spike peptide pools or control peptides (ViraFEST assay). V was clipped by 5 bases and J by 11 bases; unmatched bases: 10. The CDR3 has 14 residues. CDR1 and CDR2 from the germline V gene are SGHTA and FQGNSA. The assay that was used to sequence DNA from cultured CD4+ T cells was the Oncomine TCR Beta short-read assay. One entry per CDR3 protein results from TCRdb running MiXCR on the PCR reads. The sample has around 26,000 distinct CDR3 sequences; less than 65% are singletons. A word on this clonotype: The antigen is undetermined.

The genes are TRBV7-2 and TRBJ1-5; 9 bases map to TRBD1. What was sequenced was CD4+ T cells from blood, cultured in vitro. This clonotype originated in a human donor who had recovered from COVID-19. The CDR3 sequence: CASSAGTGSGTQHF. The CDR3 DNA is TGTGCCAGCAGCGCCGGGACAGGGTCTGGGACCCAGCATTTT.